This TCR beta chain originates from a study of T cells in tuberculosis. Whole-study context: CD1B tetramers identified T cells specific for mycobacterial lipid GMM.

Looked up from germline, CDR1 is MNHEY and CDR2 is SMNVEV (reference sequence). CDR3 length: 15 amino acids. V lost 3 bases and J 4 bases, leaving 12 bases between the germline ends. Thawed, overnight-rested PBMC were stained with GMM-loaded CD1B tetramer, viability dye and anti-CD3, then sorted. CD1B tetramers were loaded with Rhodococcus equi-derived C32 glucose monomycolate. The table came from immunoSEQ multiplex PCR; TCRdb's copy has only in-frame clones and leaves some out. The table has about 88,000 clones, just over 90% seen once; the top ten hold approximately 1.9%. The TCR sequence derives from an adult woman with latent tuberculosis. The chain couples TRBV27 to TRBJ2-2; possibly TRBD1 for D (6 bases). The sequenced sample was CD1b-GMM tetramer-negative cells sorted from PBMCs. CDR3 sequence reads: CASSFLPGVTGELFF. DNA for the CDR3: TGTGCCAGCAGTTTTCTCCCAGGGGTCACCGGGGAGCTGTTTTTT.